These 9 T cell receptor beta chains came from one sample sequenced in a study of siplizumab effects on memory and regulatory T cells. The table came from immunoSEQ multiplex PCR; TCRdb's copy has only in-frame clones and leaves some out. The sample has around 100,000 clones; approximately 94% are singletons. Sequences were obtained from non-Treg CD4+ T cells sorted from blood. These receptors were collected from a human donor in good health.

The chain carries TRBV5-1 and TRBJ2-7; the match to TRBD1 covers 7 bases. The V segment lost 4 bases and the J segment 2 bases; nucleotides outside the gene matches: 3. Germline CDR1 reads SGHRS; CDR2 reads YFSETQ. The CDR3 is made up of 13 amino acids. CDR3 residues: CASSETGPYEQYF. DNA of the CDR3: TGCGCCAGCAGCGAGACAGGGCCCTACGAGCAGTACTTC. Based on the CDR3 plus reference TRBV5-1 and TRBJ2-7, the full variable domain is KAGVTQTPRYLIKTRGQQVTLSCSPISGHRSVSWYQQTPGQGLQFLFEYFSETQRNKGNFPGRFSGRQFSNSRSEMNVSTLELGDSALYLCASSETGPYEQYFGPGTRLTVT.

The chain combines TRBV28 with TRBJ2-7; either TRBD1 or TRBD2 may supply D (5 bases each). V lost 4 bases and J lost 6, with 19 bases in between. The length of the CDR3 is 15 residues. The germline gives CDR1 MDHEN, CDR2 SYDVKM. CDR3 amino acids: CASSSVRGVGREQYF. DNA of the CDR3: TGTGCCAGCAGTTCCGTGCGAGGGGTGGGCCGCGAGCAGTACTTC. Filled out from reference TRBV28 and TRBJ2-7, the complete variable domain reads DVKVTQSSRYLVKRTGEKVFLECVQDMDHENMFWYRQDPGLGLRLIYFSYDVKMKEKGDIPEGYSVSREKKERFSLILESASTNQTSMYLCASSSVRGVGREQYFGPGTRLTVT.

The rearrangement links TRBV5-1 to TRBJ2-2; D remains ambiguous. V was pared by 5 bases and J by 4 bases, with 9 bases between. The V gene's germline CDR1 is SGHRS and CDR2 YFSETQ. The CDR3 length is 13 residues. CDR3 DNA: TGCGCCAGCAGGATACAAACCACCGGGGAGCTGTTTTTT. Encoded protein: CASRIQTTGELFF.

The CDR3 DNA sequence: TGTGCCAGCAGCCCACAGGGAGTTCATCGGCCCCAGCATTTT. Translated: CASSPQGVHRPQHF. The rearrangement links TRBV7-9 to TRBJ1-5; D may be TRBD1 (6 bases). The CDR3 loop spans 14 amino acids. The ends were cut back, 5 bases at V and 9 bases at J, with 17 bases in the middle. Germline CDR1 and CDR2: SEHNR and FQNEAQ (reference sequence).

The gene calls are TRBV13 and TRBJ2-4; tentatively, D is TRBD1 (5 bases). Germline values: CDR1 PRHDT, CDR2 FYEKMQ (reference sequence). CDR3 length equals 12 residues. Trimming took off 2 bases at V and 9 bases at J, with 8 bases between the two ends. The CDR3: CASSLSQGIQYF. The CDR3 nucleotides read TGTGCCAGCAGCTTATCCCAGGGCATTCAGTACTTC.

The chain links TRBV28 to TRBJ1-1; no reliable D call. This CDR3 spans 16 amino acids. The germline V gene has CDR1 MDHEN and CDR2 SYDVKM. V shed 10 bases and J shed 1 base, with 22 bases lying between them. CDR3 residues: CATAPASRMENTEAFF. In DNA form, the CDR3 reads TGTGCCACCGCGCCCGCTTCACGGATGGAGAACACTGAAGCTTTCTTT.

The V gene is TRBV5-6, the J gene TRBJ1-2; D might be TRBD1 (5 bases). The CDR3 has 14 amino acids. Germline lookup yields CDR1 SGHDT and CDR2 YYEEEE. The V end was cut by 0 bases, the J end by 4 bases, with 10 bases between. CDR3 amino acids: CASSLVGASYGYTF. As DNA, the CDR3 is TGTGCCAGCAGCTTGGTAGGGGCCAGCTATGGCTACACCTTC.

The V and J genes are TRBV7-2 and TRBJ2-6, with 8 bases fitting TRBD1. The CDR3 consists of 16 residues. The germline gives CDR1 SGHTA, CDR2 FQGNSA. V lost 6 bases, J lost 2 bases, and 6 bases stayed unmatched. The CDR3, as DNA: TGTGCCAGCAGAGATCCCAGGGGGCCTGGGGCCAACGTCCTGACTTTC. It codes for CASRDPRGPGANVLTF. The whole variable domain, filled in from reference TRBV7-2 and TRBJ2-6, reads GAGVSQSPSNKVTEKGKDVELRCDPISGHTALYWYRQSLGQGLEFLIYFQGNSAPDKSGLPSDRFSAERTGGSVSTLTIQRTQQEDSAVYLCASRDPRGPGANVLTFGAGSRLTVL.

This rearrangement joins TRBV14 to TRBJ2-1; a weak D match, TRBD1 (6 bases). V shed 1 base and J shed 4 bases, with 17 bases lying between them. This CDR3 contains 17 residues. The germline gives CDR1 SGHDN, CDR2 FVKESK. As DNA, the CDR3 is TGTGCCAGCAGCCAAGTCTTCTGGGGGCAGGCATACAATGAGCAGTTCTTC. Protein sequence: CASSQVFWGQAYNEQFF. Together with reference TRBV14 and TRBJ2-1, the CDR3 gives the full variable domain: EAGVTQFPSHSVIEKGQTVTLRCDPISGHDNLYWYRRVMGKEIKFLLHFVKESKQDESGMPNNRFLAERTGGTYSTLKVQPAELEDSGVYFCASSQVFWGQAYNEQFFGPGTRLTVL.